These T cell receptor beta chains were read from a single sample in a study of T cells in Graves' hyperthyroidism and ophthalmopathy. One entry per CDR3 protein, called by TCRdb with MiXCR from the multiplex PCR reads. This sample has under 400,000 distinct CDR3 sequences, with under 15% found just once. The material sequenced was blood. These receptor sequences come from a woman aged 18-29 years with Graves' hyperthyroidism. The CDR3 runs from the conserved cysteine through the conserved F or W. A D gene is named only where the DNA matches it firmly. Rows may omit the clone size; those that give it use once, few, many or a size class.

abundance: many
j_gene: TRBJ2-1
d_gene: NA
v_gene: TRBV11-2
CDR3aa: CASSSIDGAQYEQFF
CDR3nt: TGTGCCAGCAGCTCGATAGACGGGGCCCAATATGAGCAGTTCTTC

abundance: many
j_gene: TRBJ2-7
d_gene: NA
v_gene: TRBV7-8
CDR3aa: CASSANWVHEQYF
CDR3nt: TGTGCCAGCAGCGCGAATTGGGTCCACGAGCAGTACTTC

abundance: many
j_gene: TRBJ2-5
d_gene: NA
v_gene: TRBV11-3
CDR3aa: CASSLLGEETQYF
CDR3nt: TGTGCCAGCAGCTTATTAGGGGAAGAGACCCAGTACTTC

abundance: many
j_gene: TRBJ2-7
d_gene: NA
v_gene: TRBV6-2/TRBV6-3
CDR3aa: CASSSGIYPHYEQYF
CDR3nt: TGTGCCAGCAGTTCCGGGATCTACCCCCACTACGAGCAGTACTTC

abundance: many
j_gene: TRBJ2-7
d_gene: NA
v_gene: TRBV30
CDR3aa: CAWSEGPLSYEQYF
CDR3nt: TGTGCCTGGAGTGAGGGCCCTCTCTCCTACGAGCAGTACTTC

abundance: many
j_gene: TRBJ1-5
d_gene: NA
v_gene: TRBV12-3/TRBV12-4
CDR3aa: CASRPTGPNQPQHF
CDR3nt: TGTGCCAGCAGACCCACCGGCCCCAATCAGCCCCAGCATTTT

abundance: many
j_gene: TRBJ2-7
d_gene: NA
v_gene: TRBV5-1
CDR3aa: CASSLGVSEQYF
CDR3nt: TGCGCCAGCAGCCTGGGGGTCAGCGAGCAGTACTTC

abundance: many
j_gene: TRBJ2-5
d_gene: NA
v_gene: TRBV18
CDR3aa: CASSPAEGSWETQYF
CDR3nt: TGTGCCAGCTCACCAGCGGAGGGGTCTTGGGAGACCCAGTACTTC

abundance: NA
j_gene: TRBJ1-4
d_gene: NA
v_gene: TRBV4-1
CDR3aa: CASSQFPMTTPAVKLFF
CDR3nt: TGCGCCAGCAGCCAATTCCCAATGACCACCCCTGCGGTAAAACTGTTTTTT

abundance: many
j_gene: TRBJ2-3
d_gene: TRBD1
v_gene: TRBV28
CDR3aa: CASSPPRGRGTDTQYF
CDR3nt: TGTGCCAGCAGTCCTCCGAGGGGGCGAGGGACAGATACGCAGTATTTT

abundance: many
j_gene: TRBJ2-2
d_gene: NA
v_gene: TRBV11-2
CDR3aa: CASSSFLRVGPGELFF
CDR3nt: TGTGCCAGCAGCTCCTTTTTGCGGGTCGGTCCCGGGGAGCTGTTTTTT

abundance: many
j_gene: TRBJ1-1
d_gene: NA
v_gene: TRBV15
CDR3aa: CATSRDWGGTEAFF
CDR3nt: TGTGCCACCAGCAGAGATTGGGGTGGCACTGAAGCTTTCTTT

abundance: many
j_gene: TRBJ2-3
d_gene: TRBD2
v_gene: TRBV24-1
CDR3aa: CATSTSARTDTQYF
CDR3nt: TGTGCCACCAGTACTAGCGCACGCACAGATACGCAGTATTTT

abundance: once
j_gene: TRBJ2-1
d_gene: NA
v_gene: TRBV7-2
CDR3aa: CASSLGRGNYNEQFF
CDR3nt: TGTGCCAGCAGCCTGGGAAGGGGGAACTACAATGAGCAGTTCTTC

abundance: NA
j_gene: TRBJ1-5
d_gene: NA
v_gene: TRBV6-1
CDR3aa: CASGSPGVDQPQHF
CDR3nt: TGTGCCAGCGGTTCACCCGGCGTAGATCAGCCCCAGCATTTT

abundance: many
j_gene: TRBJ1-5
d_gene: NA
v_gene: TRBV3-1
CDR3aa: CASSQGSTYSNQPQHF
CDR3nt: TGTGCCAGCAGCCAAGGTAGCACCTATAGCAATCAGCCCCAGCATTTT

abundance: many
j_gene: TRBJ1-1
d_gene: TRBD1
v_gene: TRBV6-1
CDR3aa: CASSEATGPGGEAFF
CDR3nt: TGTGCCAGCAGTGAAGCGACAGGGCCGGGTGGTGAAGCTTTCTTT

abundance: many
j_gene: TRBJ2-7
d_gene: NA
v_gene: TRBV7-2
CDR3aa: CASSLAVSSYEQYF
CDR3nt: TGTGCCAGCAGCTTAGCGGTCAGCTCCTACGAGCAGTACTTC

abundance: few
j_gene: TRBJ1-1
d_gene: NA
v_gene: TRBV7-9
CDR3aa: CASATGFTEAFF
CDR3nt: TGTGCCAGCGCCACAGGTTTTACTGAAGCTTTCTTT

abundance: many
j_gene: TRBJ2-7
d_gene: TRBD1
v_gene: TRBV15
CDR3aa: CATSRESDRGGEQYF
CDR3nt: TGTGCCACCAGCAGAGAGTCGGACAGGGGAGGAGAGCAGTACTTC

abundance: many
j_gene: TRBJ2-6
d_gene: NA
v_gene: TRBV5-1
CDR3aa: CASTLLGSSGANVLTF
CDR3nt: TGCGCCAGCACCTTACTGGGAAGCTCTGGGGCCAACGTCCTGACTTTC